The 11 T cell receptor beta chains below come from one sample, sequenced in a study of human T cells and chemical hapten exposure. Time point in this sample: patch test 2, 6 weeks after DPC sensitization. Treatment given: therapeutic diphenylcyclopropenone sensitization with weekly scalp DPC. Unfractionated whole blood was the source of the extracted total RNA. TCRdb analysed the RACE reads with MiXCR anew, one entry per CDR3 protein. The sample shows tens of thousands of distinct CDR3 sequences, 9.5% to 10% of them seen only once. The material sequenced was whole blood, taken in connection with sensitization to the hapten diphenylcyclopropenone (DPC). These receptors all come from a woman in her 30s with alopecia areata. Some clones in this sample may be carry-over from other donors' samples.

V and J are TRBV9 and TRBJ2-1; 12 positions match TRBD2. Trimming at V came to 4 bases and at J to 6 bases, leaving 8 bases not matched to a gene. Germline CDR1 is SGDLS and CDR2 is YYNGEE. CDR3 length: 16 amino acids. In nucleotides, the CDR3 is TGTGCCAGCAGCTCGCCCTTGACTAGCGGGGGCAATGAGCAGTTCTTC. Translated, it gives CASSSPLTSGGNEQFF.

This clonotype appeared many times. J is TRBJ1-1 and V is TRBV20-1; maybe TRBD1 (5 bases). Deletions cut 5 bases from V and 4 bases from J, with 26 bases between. This CDR3 is built from 17 residues. CDR1 and CDR2 (germline): DFQATT, SNEGSKA (reference sequence). In DNA, the CDR3 is TGCAGTGCTGAGGAGCAGGGATTTCGAGTTGTGACCACTGAAGCTTTCTTT. It yields the protein CSAEEQGFRVVTTEAFF.

This clonotype was counted many times. The chain recombines TRBV2 with TRBJ2-3; 11 positions match TRBD2. The germline gives CDR1 SNHLY, CDR2 FYNNEI. This CDR3 is built from 19 residues. The V and J ends lost 5 bases and 2 bases, in that order; junction bases with no gene match: 15. The CDR3 sequence: CASSIPAAASGGTTDTQYF. The CDR3 DNA follows: TGTGCCAGCAGTATCCCTGCGGCAGCTAGCGGGGGGACCACAGATACGCAGTATTTT.

The chain is built from TRBV28 and TRBJ2-2, with 10 bases identical to TRBD2. The CDR3 spans 14 residues. Germline V gives CDR1 MDHEN, CDR2 SYDVKM. V lost 8 bases to trimming and J lost 1 base; unmatched junction nucleotides: 1. In DNA form, the CDR3 reads TGTGCCAGCCGACTAGCGGGGAACACCGGGGAGCTGTTTTTT. Translation: CASRLAGNTGELFF.

The chain has TRBV4-2 and TRBJ2-7; 10 bases are shared with TRBD2. Germline V gene data show CDR1 as LGHNA and CDR2 as YNFKEQ. V shed 5 bases and J 6 bases; nucleotides not matched to a gene: 7. CDR3 length equals 14 residues. The CDR3 reads CASSNSGGLGEQYF. In DNA, the CDR3 is TGTGCCAGCAGCAATAGCGGGGGGCTGGGCGAGCAGTACTTC.

This clonotype was detected ten times or more. The chain is built from TRBV20-1 and TRBJ2-3; TRBD1 matches at 8 bases. The germline V gene encodes CDR1 DFQATT and CDR2 SNEGSKA (reference sequence). V dropped 3 bases and J dropped 5; count of bases not matched to a gene: 19. The CDR3 loop spans 18 amino acids. The CDR3 sequence is CSASEGRGRPISGDTQYF. In DNA form, the CDR3 reads TGCAGTGCTAGTGAAGGCAGGGGGCGGCCCATTTCAGGAGATACGCAGTATTTT.

This chain joins TRBV6-2 or TRBV6-3 and TRBJ2-1; D is undetermined. The V end lost 6 bases, the J end lost 8 bases, and 8 bases lay between the germline ends. From germline, CDR1 is MNHEY and CDR2 SVGEGT. The CDR3 consists of 11 residues. The CDR3 sequence: CASSNEYEQFF. The CDR3 nucleotides are TGTGCCAGCAGCAACGAATATGAGCAGTTCTTC.

This clonotype occurred a few times. This chain links TRBV20-1 with TRBJ1-5; D is possibly TRBD1 (5 bases). Germline CDR1 DFQATT, CDR2 SNEGSKA (reference sequence). V was shortened by 5 bases and J by 1 base, with 15 bases between the two germline ends. The CDR3 covers 15 residues. For the CDR3, the DNA is TGCAGTGCTGACTACGGGGGACGGAGCAATCAGCCCCAGCATTTT. This encodes CSADYGGRSNQPQHF.

At least ten counts were recorded for this clonotype. The chain uses TRBV4-2 and TRBJ2-7; 8 nucleotides match TRBD2. Germline loops: CDR1 LGHNA, CDR2 YNFKEQ. The J segment lost 1 base and the V segment lost 0 bases, leaving 2 bases of the junction unmatched. The CDR3 extends over 15 amino acids. The CDR3 loop is CASSQERGASYEQYF. The CDR3 DNA reads as TGTGCCAGCAGCCAAGAGCGGGGGGCATCCTACGAGCAGTACTTC.

V gene TRBV4-3 combines with J gene TRBJ1-4; 8 nucleotides agree with TRBD1. This CDR3 region has 15 residues. Germline V CDR1 and CDR2: LGHNA, YSLEER. V lost 1 base and J lost 8; bases outside the gene matches: 6. CDR3 nucleotides: TGCGCCAGCAGCCAAGCCATGGGGACAGGAGAAAAACTGTTTTTT. Translated: CASSQAMGTGEKLFF.

This clonotype was picked up a small number of times. The CDR3 spells CASSGQDDVTQYF. CDR3 DNA: TGTGCCAGCAGTGGACAGGACGACGTTACGCAGTATTTT. This rearrangement joins TRBV2 to TRBJ2-3; D might be TRBD1 (6 bases). CDR3 length: 13 amino acids. V was trimmed by 4 bases and J by 8 bases, leaving 13 bases between them. The germline V gene has CDR1 SNHLY and CDR2 FYNNEI. The full variable domain, rest sourced from reference TRBV2 and TRBJ2-3, is EPEVTQTPSHQVTQMGQEVILRCVPISNHLYFYWYRQILGQKVEFLVSFYNNEISEKSEIFDDQFSVERPDGSNFTLKIRSTKLEDSAMYFCASSGQDDVTQYFGPGTRLTVL.